The clone carrying this T cell receptor (beta chain) is medium-sized by frequency. This CDR3 contains 16 residues. CDR1 is MNHEY and CDR2 is SVGAGI in the germline V gene. TRB rearrangements were amplified by touch-down multiplex PCR with mixed TRB-A/B primers. TCRdb reprocessed the multiplex PCR reads; each CDR3 protein has one entry and no DNA is given. The sample holds nearly 5,500 distinct CDR3 sequences. This sample is part of a study of T cell clusters in autoimmune cytopenias. About 37,500 genome equivalents of blood DNA were amplified for TRB. The sample was also reused in another study, on T cell repertoires in aging, cancer and after chemotherapy. That source notes: Compared with age-matched healthy donors, untreated hematological or solid cancer patients showed higher blood TCR clonality. Across the chemotherapy interval, each cancer cohort showed higher median generation probability, suggesting thymic rebound.

The rearrangement uses TRBV6-5 and TRBJ1-4. This TCR came from a human donor in good health. Sequenced material: peripheral blood. The CDR3 protein is CASSYSGFTTNEKLFF.